This TCR beta chain was recovered during a study of shared clonotypes between healthy human individuals. Across the whole study: Researchers assigned three CD4 naive, three CD4 memory, two CD8 naive and one CD8 memory plate to each donor.

CD45RA-negative memory and CD45RA+ naive subsets were split from the CD4+ cells. The assay was carried out at the deep level. TCRdb's table, derived via immunoSEQ multiplex PCR, lists solely in-frame clones and lacks some. This sample carries roughly 2.5 million clones, more than 90% of them seen once, and the ten largest clones take around 0.15%. This clone was seen only once. The antigen remains unidentified. Study results and caveats: The study found about 5% of naive CD4 clonotypes shared across a few donors.

The CDR3 length is 17 residues. Trimming shortened V by 3 bases and J by 1 base, and 17 bases separated the two germline ends. Germline values: CDR1 SGHVS, CDR2 FQNEAQ. Source material: naive CD4+ T cells sorted from blood. Subset: CD45RA+ positively selected. The J gene is TRBJ2-3, the V gene TRBV7-8, with D maybe TRBD1 (6 bases). The receptor's source is a man aged 18 to 30 in good health. The CDR3 reads CASSFRLGAGGTDTQYF. In nucleotides, the CDR3 is TGTGCCAGCAGCTTCAGGTTGGGGGCCGGGGGCACAGATACGCAGTATTTT.